The clone carrying this T cell receptor beta chain was found many times. Its antigen is unknown. Amplification of TCR beta CDR3 regions was performed using RNA transcripts as template. The HTBI primer set was used in a first-round RT-PCR of the TCR CDR3. TCRdb ran MiXCR on the multiplex PCR reads and lists one entry per CDR3 protein. This sample yields 300,000 to 450,000 distinct CDR3 sequences, of which less than 20% are seen a single time; about 27% belongs to the top ten. The data originate from a study of T cells in Graves' hyperthyroidism and ophthalmopathy. About the study: Specimen type is peripheral blood, collected at initial diagnosis prior to any treatment.

Study-wide results and caveats: In simple terms, a model built on 13 V-J features told ophthalmopathy apart from stable hyperthyroidism. Also found in blood were most expanded thyroid clonotypes above 0.001. The model's output predicted ophthalmopathy at a median of roughly 6.9 months prior to onset.

The clonotype comes from a woman aged 18-30 years with Graves' hyperthyroidism that later progressed to Graves' ophthalmopathy. Sequencing was performed on blood.

As DNA, the CDR3 is TGTGCCAGCAGTTTAACCGGACAGGGGTCCGCCTACGAGCAGTACTTC. Translated: CASSLTGQGSAYEQYF. V usage is TRBV28 and J usage is TRBJ2-7; 9 bases fit TRBD1. V was pared by 2 bases and J by 2 bases, with 7 bases of the junction left unmatched. Germline V gene sequence: CDR1 MDHEN, CDR2 SYDVKM. The CDR3 is 16 residues long.